Below are 8 T cell receptor beta chains sequenced from a single sample in a study of early T cells in non-severe SARS-CoV-2 infection. TCRdb processed the 5' RACE reads anew with MiXCR; each CDR3 protein has one entry. The sample has just under 65,000 distinct CDR3 sequences; about 11% are singletons. The specimen was whole blood, collected at baseline. The receptor set was obtained from an adult who was a healthcare worker with PCR-confirmed SARS-CoV-2 infection or an uninfected control (not recorded which).

This clonotype was recorded a few times. The rearrangement joins TRBV20-1 to TRBJ1-1, with D perhaps matching TRBD1 (5 bases). The CDR3 totals 13 residues. Trimming left V 5 bases short and J 1 base short, with 11 bases between. The V gene's germline CDR1 is DFQATT and CDR2 SNEGSKA (reference sequence). The CDR3 loop is CSALGHSNTEAFF. CDR3 nucleotides: TGCAGTGCTCTTGGACACTCGAACACTGAAGCTTTCTTT.

This clonotype was observed a handful of times. J is TRBJ2-1 and V is TRBV19; TRBD2 matches at 10 bases. This CDR3 spans 15 amino acids. The J segment lost 3 bases and the V segment lost 5 bases, leaving 4 bases of the junction unmatched. CDR1 is LNHDA, CDR2 SQIVND, per germline (reference sequence). CDR3 residues: CASSARTSGYNEQFF. CDR3 bases: TGTGCCAGTAGTGCCCGGACTAGCGGCTACAATGAGCAGTTCTTC.

V and J are TRBV6-2 or TRBV6-3 and TRBJ2-5; the D gene could be TRBD1 or TRBD2 (6 bases each). V lost 5 bases, J lost 6 bases, and 16 bases lay in between. The length of the CDR3 is 14 residues. Germline V gene sequence: CDR1 MNHEY, CDR2 SVGEGT. DNA of the CDR3: TGTGCCAGCAGTCAAGGGGGGCAGCACCAGACCCAGTACTTC. Translation gives CASSQGGQHQTQYF.

This chain links TRBV7-6 with TRBJ2-1, with 7 bases matching TRBD1. Trimming at V came to 7 bases and at J to 7 bases, leaving 22 bases not matched to a gene. The CDR3 is made up of 18 amino acids. Looked up from germline, CDR1 is SGHVS and CDR2 is FNYEAQ. CDR3 region: CASTRSIQGFPSGNEQFF. The CDR3 nucleotides read TGTGCCAGCACCCGGAGTATACAGGGGTTTCCCTCGGGGAATGAGCAGTTCTTC.

This clonotype showed up just a few times. The V gene is TRBV20-1, the J gene TRBJ2-7, with 12 bases that match TRBD1. This CDR3 has 18 residues. After removal of 3 bases from V and 3 bases from J, the junction contained 15 bases not matched to a gene. CDR1 is DFQATT and CDR2 is SNEGSKA in the germline V gene (reference sequence). Here the CDR3 DNA reads TGCAGTGCTAGCCAAGTGGGACAGGGGGCCCGAAAAGGCTACGAGCAGTACTTC. Encoded protein: CSASQVGQGARKGYEQYF.

This clonotype was seen more than once but under ten times. This chain connects TRBV6-1 to TRBJ2-1; no definite D call. Germline CDR1 reads MNHNS; CDR2 reads SASEGT. The CDR3 consists of 17 residues. The V and J ends lost 2 bases and 2 bases respectively, with 16 bases between them. CDR3 loop: CASSEIGPISPYNEQFF. The CDR3 DNA sequence: TGTGCCAGCAGTGAAATAGGACCCATCTCCCCCTACAATGAGCAGTTCTTC.

This chain uses TRBV11-2 with TRBJ1-1; 9 bases align to TRBD1. The CDR3 has 14 amino acids. V lost 4 bases to trimming and J lost 4 bases; unmatched junction nucleotides: 4. CDR1 and CDR2 (germline): SGHAT, FQNNGV. The CDR3 loop reads CASSSLQGATEAFF. CDR3 in DNA: TGTGCCAGCAGCTCCTTACAGGGGGCCACTGAAGCTTTCTTT.

This clonotype turned up a few times. The chain couples TRBV6-5 to TRBJ1-5; D unclear. V lost 0 bases, J lost 5 bases, and 17 bases lay in between. CDR1 and CDR2 (germline): MNHEY, SVGAGI. CDR3 length equals 17 residues. The CDR3 bases are TGTGCCAGCAGTTACTCGTTTGCCAACCTAAGGGATCAGCCCCAGCATTTT. It codes for CASSYSFANLRDQPQHF.